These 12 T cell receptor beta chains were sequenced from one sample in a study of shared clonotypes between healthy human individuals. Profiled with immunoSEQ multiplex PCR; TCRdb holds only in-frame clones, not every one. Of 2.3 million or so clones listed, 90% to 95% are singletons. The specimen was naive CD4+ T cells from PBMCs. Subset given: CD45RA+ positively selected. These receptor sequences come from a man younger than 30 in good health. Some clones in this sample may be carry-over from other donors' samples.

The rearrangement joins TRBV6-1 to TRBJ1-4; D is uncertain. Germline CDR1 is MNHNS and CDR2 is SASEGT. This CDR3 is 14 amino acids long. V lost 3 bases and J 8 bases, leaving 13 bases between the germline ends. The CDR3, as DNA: TGTGCCAGCAGTGATTGGTCCGCGCAAGAAAAACTGTTTTTT. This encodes CASSDWSAQEKLFF.

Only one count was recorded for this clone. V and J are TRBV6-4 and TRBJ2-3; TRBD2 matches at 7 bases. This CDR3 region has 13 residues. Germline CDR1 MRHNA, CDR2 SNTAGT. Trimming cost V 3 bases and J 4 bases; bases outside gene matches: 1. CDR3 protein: CASSERESDTQYF. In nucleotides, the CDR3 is TGTGCCAGCAGTGAGCGGGAGTCAGATACGCAGTATTTT.

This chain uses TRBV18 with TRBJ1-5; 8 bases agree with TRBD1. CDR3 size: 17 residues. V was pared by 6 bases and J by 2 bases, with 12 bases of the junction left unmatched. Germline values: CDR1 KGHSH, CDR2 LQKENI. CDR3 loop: CASSPSAQGDRNQPQHF. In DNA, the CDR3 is TGTGCCAGCTCCCCCAGCGCACAGGGGGATCGCAATCAGCCCCAGCATTTT.

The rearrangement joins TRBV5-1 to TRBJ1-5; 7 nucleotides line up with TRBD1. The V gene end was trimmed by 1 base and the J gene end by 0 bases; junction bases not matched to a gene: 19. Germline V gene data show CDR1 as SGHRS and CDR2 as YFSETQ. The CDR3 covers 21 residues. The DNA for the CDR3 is TGCGCCAGCAGCTTGCTTCCGCGATCCGGGACAGCTTCTTTTAGCAATCAGCCCCAGCATTTT. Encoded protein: CASSLLPRSGTASFSNQPQHF.

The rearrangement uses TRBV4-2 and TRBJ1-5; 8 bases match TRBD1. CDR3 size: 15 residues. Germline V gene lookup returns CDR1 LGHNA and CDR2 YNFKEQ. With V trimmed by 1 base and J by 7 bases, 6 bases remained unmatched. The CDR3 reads CASSQGAGGWQPQHF. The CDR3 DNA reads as TGTGCCAGCAGCCAAGGAGCAGGGGGCTGGCAGCCCCAGCATTTT.

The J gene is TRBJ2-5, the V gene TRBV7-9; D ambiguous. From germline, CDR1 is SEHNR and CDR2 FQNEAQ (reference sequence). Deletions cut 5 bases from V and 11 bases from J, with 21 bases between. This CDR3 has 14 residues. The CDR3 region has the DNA TGTGCCAGCAGCCCCGCATCTCCCATCCGTGAGCAGTACTTC. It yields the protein CASSPASPIREQYF.

In nucleotides, the CDR3 is TGTGCCACCAGCAGATTCCCCGACCAAGAGACCCAGTACTTC. Amino acids: CATSRFPDQETQYF. The chain joins TRBV15 to TRBJ2-5, with D hard to call. V was trimmed by 2 bases and J by 0 bases, leaving 7 bases between them. Germline assignment: CDR1 LNHNV and CDR2 YYDKDF (reference sequence). The CDR3 has 14 amino acids.

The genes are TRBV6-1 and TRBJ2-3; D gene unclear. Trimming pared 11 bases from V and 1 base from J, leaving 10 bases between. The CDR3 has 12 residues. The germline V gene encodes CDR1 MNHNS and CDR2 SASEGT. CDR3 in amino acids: CAASLGTDTQYF. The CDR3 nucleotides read TGTGCCGCATCCCTGGGCACAGATACGCAGTATTTT.

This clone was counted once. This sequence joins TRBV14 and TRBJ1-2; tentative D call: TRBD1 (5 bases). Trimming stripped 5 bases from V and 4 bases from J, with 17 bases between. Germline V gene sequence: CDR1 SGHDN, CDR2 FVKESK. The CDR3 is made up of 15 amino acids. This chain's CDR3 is CASSLISTAPYGYTF. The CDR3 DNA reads TGTGCCAGCAGCTTAATCTCGACAGCGCCCTATGGCTACACCTTC.

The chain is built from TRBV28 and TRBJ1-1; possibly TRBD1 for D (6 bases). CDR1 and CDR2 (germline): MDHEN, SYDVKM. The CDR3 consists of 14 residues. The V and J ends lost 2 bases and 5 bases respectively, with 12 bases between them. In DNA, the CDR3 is TGTGCCAGCAGTTTAGGGGGCAAGTGGACTGAAGCTTTCTTT. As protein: CASSLGGKWTEAFF. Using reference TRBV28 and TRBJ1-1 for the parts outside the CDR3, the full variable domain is DVKVTQSSRYLVKRTGEKVFLECVQDMDHENMFWYRQDPGLGLRLIYFSYDVKMKEKGDIPEGYSVSREKKERFSLILESASTNQTSMYLCASSLGGKWTEAFFGQGTRLTVV.

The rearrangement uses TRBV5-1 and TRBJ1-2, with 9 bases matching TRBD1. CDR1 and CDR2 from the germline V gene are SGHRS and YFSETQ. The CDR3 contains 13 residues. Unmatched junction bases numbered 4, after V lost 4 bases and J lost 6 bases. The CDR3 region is CASSVGQGNGYTF. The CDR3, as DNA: TGCGCCAGCAGCGTCGGACAGGGGAATGGCTACACCTTC.

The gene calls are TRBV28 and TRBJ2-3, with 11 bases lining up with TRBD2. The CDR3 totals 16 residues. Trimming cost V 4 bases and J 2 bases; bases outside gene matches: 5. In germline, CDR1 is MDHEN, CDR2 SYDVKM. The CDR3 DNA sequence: TGTGCCAGCAGTTCCCCGGGACTAGCGGACACAGATACGCAGTATTTT. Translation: CASSSPGLADTDTQYF.